What follows is one T cell receptor beta chain and its context. This entry comes from a study of identical twins. The CDR3 loop spans 13 amino acids. V lost 5 bases, J lost 13 bases, and 18 bases lay in between. Germline-derived CDR1 and CDR2 are SGHVS and FQNEAQ. Through template switching, a universal primer site was introduced, and the cDNA contained unique molecular identifiers. Via MiXCR, TCRdb re-called the 5' RACE reads, giving one row per CDR3 protein. The repertoire holds 350,000 or so distinct CDR3 sequences, approximately 9.1% seen once, with approximately 8.9% in the top ten. Every sampled donor was Caucasian and healthy.

The V call is TRBV7-8, the J call TRBJ2-1; D may match TRBD1 or TRBD2 (5 bases each). The sequencing sample was made of naive T cells sorted from blood. The source is a woman aged 45-65 years in good health. CDR3 coding DNA: TGTGCCAGCAGCCTGACTATAGGGGAGATCCAGTTCTTC. Translation: CASSLTIGEIQFF.